The rows below give T cell receptor beta chains drawn from one sample of a study of CD8+CD57+ T cells in acquired aplastic anemia. TCRdb itself ran the reads through MiXCR, one entry per CDR3 protein. The profile shows under 200,000 distinct CDR3 sequences, less than 60% of them singletons. The material sequenced was sorted CD4+, CD8+, or CD8+CD57+ T cells (not recorded which) from PBMCs. These receptors were taken from a human donor with aplastic anemia. Both conserved end residues are part of each CDR3. A D gene is named only where the DNA matches it firmly. Not every row has a clone size; where given, it reads once, few, many or a size class.

>many|TRBJ1-3|NA|TRBV9
CASSVEVWPDSGNTIYF
TGTGCCAGCAGCGTAGAAGTTTGGCCCGACTCTGGAAACACCATATATTTT
>NA|TRBJ2-7|NA|TRBV5-1
CASSLPGYNYEQYF
TGCGCCAGCAGCTTGCCAGGGTATAACTACGAGCAGTACTTC
>many|TRBJ1-2|NA|TRBV6-1
CASSQDTRGYGGYTF
TGTGCCAGCAGTCAGGACACCCGGGGCTATGGTGGCTACACCTTC
>NA|TRBJ1-1|NA|TRBV7-3
CASSMTRTTEAFF
TGTGCTAGCAGCATGACAAGGACCACTGAAGCTTTCTTT
>NA|TRBJ2-1|TRBD1|TRBV29-1
CSVEDHRDRGLEQFF
TGCAGCGTTGAAGATCATAGGGACAGGGGGCTGGAGCAGTTCTTC
>NA|TRBJ2-2|NA|TRBV24-1
CATSDRTAGTGELFF
TGTGCCACCAGTGACCGGACAGCCGGCACCGGGGAGCTGTTTTTT
>many|TRBJ1-2|NA|TRBV6-2/TRBV6-3
CASSYSQGIGYTF
TGTGCCAGCAGTTACTCTCAGGGAATCGGCTACACCTTC
>few|TRBJ2-3|NA|TRBV14
CASSQVLHTQYF
TGTGCCAGCAGCCAAGTCCTACATACGCAGTATTTT
>NA|TRBJ1-6|NA|TRBV15
CATSRGRGVDSPLHF
TGTGCCACCAGCAGAGGGAGGGGAGTGGATTCACCCCTCCACTTT
>few|TRBJ2-3|TRBD2|TRBV28
CASSLVVGTSGSRADTQYF
TGTGCCAGCAGTTTAGTAGTTGGGACTAGCGGGAGTCGGGCAGATACGCAGTATTTT
>NA|TRBJ2-7|TRBD1|TRBV6-5
CASSYRDSHNSYEQYF
TGTGCCAGCAGTTACCGGGACAGCCACAACTCCTACGAGCAGTACTTC
>NA|TRBJ1-2|NA|TRBV7-8
CASSIDRFYGYTF
TGTGCCAGCAGCATCGACAGATTCTATGGCTACACCTTC
>many|TRBJ2-5|TRBD2|TRBV6-5
CASSLPTSGGQETQYF
TGTGCCAGCAGTTTACCGACTAGCGGGGGGCAAGAGACCCAGTACTTC
>NA|TRBJ2-7|NA|TRBV4-1
CASSSGRGADEQYF
TGCGCCAGCAGCTCAGGGAGGGGGGCGGACGAGCAGTACTTC
>NA|TRBJ2-7|TRBD2|TRBV10-3
CATTEREPPRGQYF
TGTGCCACCACTGAGCGGGAGCCCCCCCGCGGGCAGTACTTC
>NA|TRBJ2-2|TRBD2|TRBV6-6
CASRTGTSGRRLLNTGELFF
TGTGCCAGCAGAACCGGGACTAGCGGGAGGAGGTTATTGAACACCGGGGAGCTGTTTTTT
>NA|TRBJ2-7|TRBD2|TRBV7-8
CASSFETSGYEQYF
TGTGCCAGCAGCTTCGAGACTAGCGGCTACGAGCAGTACTTC
>many|TRBJ1-4|NA|TRBV6-5
CASMTRGIANEKLFF
TGTGCCTCCATGACGAGGGGGATTGCCAATGAAAAACTGTTTTTT
>many|TRBJ2-7|TRBD1|TRBV24-1
CATSDPGTGATYEQYF
TGTGCCACCAGTGATCCTGGGACAGGGGCAACCTACGAGCAGTACTTC
>few|TRBJ2-4|NA|TRBV18
CASSPIPPVADQNIQYF
TGTGCCAGCTCACCAATACCCCCGGTGGCAGACCAAAACATTCAGTACTTC
>NA|TRBJ2-3|NA|TRBV7-9
CASSPELDDTQYF
TGTGCCAGCAGCCCTGAGCTAGACGATACGCAGTATTTT
>NA|TRBJ1-1|NA|TRBV20-1
CRPSRAEAFF
TGCCGACCGTCCAGGGCTGAAGCTTTCTTT
>NA|TRBJ1-5|NA|TRBV19
CASSTQVEGNQPQHF
TGCGCCAGTAGTACGCAGGTTGAGGGCAATCAGCCCCAGCATTTT
>many|TRBJ1-2|NA|TRBV5-4
CASSLGADLYGYTF
TGTGCCAGCAGCTTGGGGGCGGATCTCTATGGCTACACCTTC
>NA|TRBJ2-2|NA|TRBV7-2
CASSLIAGGELFF
TGTGCCAGCAGCTTAATAGCTGGCGGGGAGCTGTTTTTT
>few|TRBJ2-1|TRBD2|TRBV25-1
CASSEPGLASFF
TGTGCCAGCAGTGAACCGGGACTAGCATCATTCTTC